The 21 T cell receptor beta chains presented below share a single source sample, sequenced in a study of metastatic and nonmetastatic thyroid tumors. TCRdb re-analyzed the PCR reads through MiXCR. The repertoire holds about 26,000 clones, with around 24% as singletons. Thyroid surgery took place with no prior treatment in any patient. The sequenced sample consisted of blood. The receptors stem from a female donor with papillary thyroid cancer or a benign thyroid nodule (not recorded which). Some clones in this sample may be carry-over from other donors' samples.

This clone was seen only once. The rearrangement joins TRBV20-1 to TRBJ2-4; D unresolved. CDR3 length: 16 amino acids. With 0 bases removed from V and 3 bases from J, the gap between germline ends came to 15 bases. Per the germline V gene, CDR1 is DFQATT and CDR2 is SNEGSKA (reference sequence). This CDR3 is CSARDQRVVYKNIQYF. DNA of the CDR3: TGCAGTGCTAGAGATCAAAGGGTTGTTTACAAAAACATTCAGTACTTC.

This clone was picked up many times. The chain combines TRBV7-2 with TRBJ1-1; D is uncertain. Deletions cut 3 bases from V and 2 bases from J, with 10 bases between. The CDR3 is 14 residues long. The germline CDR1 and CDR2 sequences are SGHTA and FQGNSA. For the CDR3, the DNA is TGTGCCAGCAGCTTTGTTTTGGGAAACACTGAAGCTTTCTTT. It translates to CASSFVLGNTEAFF. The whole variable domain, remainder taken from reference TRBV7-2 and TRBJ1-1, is GAGVSQSPSNKVTEKGKDVELRCDPISGHTALYWYRQSLGQGLEFLIYFQGNSAPDKSGLPSDRFSAERTGGSVSTLTIQRTQQEDSAVYLCASSFVLGNTEAFFGQGTRLTVV.

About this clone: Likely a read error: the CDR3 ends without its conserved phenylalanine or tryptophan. CDR3 sequence reads: CASILQGGLYGYTV. The CDR3 nucleotides are TGTGCCAGCATCCTCCAGGGGGGCCTCTATGGCTACACCGTC. The rearrangement links TRBV6-2 or TRBV6-3 to TRBJ1-2; 7 nucleotides match TRBD1. Germline-derived CDR1 and CDR2 are MNHEY and SVGEGT. The CDR3 extends over 14 amino acids. With V trimmed by 7 bases and J by 4 bases, 9 bases remained unmatched.

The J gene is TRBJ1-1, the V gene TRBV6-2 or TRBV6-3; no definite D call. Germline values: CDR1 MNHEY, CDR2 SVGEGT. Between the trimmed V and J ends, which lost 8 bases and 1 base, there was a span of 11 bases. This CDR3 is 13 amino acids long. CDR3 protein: CASLGLENTEAFF. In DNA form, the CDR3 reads TGTGCCAGCCTCGGGTTGGAGAACACTGAAGCTTTCTTT.

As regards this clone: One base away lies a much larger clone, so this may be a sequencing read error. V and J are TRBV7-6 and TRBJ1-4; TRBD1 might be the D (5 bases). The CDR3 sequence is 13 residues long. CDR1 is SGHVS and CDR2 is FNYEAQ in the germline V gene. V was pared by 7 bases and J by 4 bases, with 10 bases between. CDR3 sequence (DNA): TGTGCCAGCATCTCGGGGCTTAATGAAAAACTGTTTTTT. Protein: CASISGLNEKLFF.

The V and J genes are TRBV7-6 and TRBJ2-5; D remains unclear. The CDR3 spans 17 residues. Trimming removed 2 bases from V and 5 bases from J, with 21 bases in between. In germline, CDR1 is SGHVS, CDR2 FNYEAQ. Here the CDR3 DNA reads TGTGCCAGCAGCTTAAGGTCTGTTACCGGCCTCAGGGAGACCCAGTACTTC. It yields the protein CASSLRSVTGLRETQYF.

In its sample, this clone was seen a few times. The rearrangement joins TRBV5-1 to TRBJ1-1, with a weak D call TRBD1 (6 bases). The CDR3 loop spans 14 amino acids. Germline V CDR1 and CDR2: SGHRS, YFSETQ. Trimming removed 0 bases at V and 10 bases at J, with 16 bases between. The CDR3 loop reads CASSLEEGVIRAFF. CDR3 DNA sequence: TGCGCCAGCAGCTTGGAGGAGGGGGTAATAAGAGCTTTCTTT.

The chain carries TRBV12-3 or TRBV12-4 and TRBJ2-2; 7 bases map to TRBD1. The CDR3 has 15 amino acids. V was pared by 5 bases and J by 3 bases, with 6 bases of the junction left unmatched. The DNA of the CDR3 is TGTGCCAGCAGTCCTAGGACAGGATACACCGGGGAGCTGTTTTTT. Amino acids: CASSPRTGYTGELFF.

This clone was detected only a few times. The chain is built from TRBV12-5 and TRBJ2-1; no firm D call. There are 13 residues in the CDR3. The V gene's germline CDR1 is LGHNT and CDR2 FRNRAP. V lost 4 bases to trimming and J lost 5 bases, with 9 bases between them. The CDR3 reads CASGYPQDNEQFF. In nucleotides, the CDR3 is TGTGCTAGTGGTTACCCTCAGGACAATGAGCAGTTCTTC.

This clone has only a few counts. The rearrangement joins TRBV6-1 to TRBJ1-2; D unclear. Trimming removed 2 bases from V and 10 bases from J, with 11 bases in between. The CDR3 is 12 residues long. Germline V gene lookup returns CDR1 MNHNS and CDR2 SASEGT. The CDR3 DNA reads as TGTGCCAGCAGTGAATGGAAGTACGTCTACACCTTC. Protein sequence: CASSEWKYVYTF.

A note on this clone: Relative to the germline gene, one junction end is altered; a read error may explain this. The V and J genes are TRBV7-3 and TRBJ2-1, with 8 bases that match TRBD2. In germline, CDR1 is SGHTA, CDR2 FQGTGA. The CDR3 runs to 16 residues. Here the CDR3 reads CSSSLYGSGSGETHYF. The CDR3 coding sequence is TGTTCCAGCAGCTTATACGGGAGCGGGAGTGGGGAGACCCATTACTTC.

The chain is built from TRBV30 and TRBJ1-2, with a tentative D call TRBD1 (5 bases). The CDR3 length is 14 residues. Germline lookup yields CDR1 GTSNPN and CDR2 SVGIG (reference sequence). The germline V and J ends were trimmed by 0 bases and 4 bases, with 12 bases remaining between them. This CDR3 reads CAWSVGQGGYGYTF. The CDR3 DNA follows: TGTGCCTGGAGTGTAGGGCAGGGCGGCTATGGCTACACCTTC.

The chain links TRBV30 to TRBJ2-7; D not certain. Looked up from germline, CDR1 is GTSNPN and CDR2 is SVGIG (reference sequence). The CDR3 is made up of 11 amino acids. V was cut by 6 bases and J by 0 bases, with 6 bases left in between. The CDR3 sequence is CACKSSYEQYF. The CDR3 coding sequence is TGTGCCTGCAAGAGCTCCTACGAGCAGTACTTC.

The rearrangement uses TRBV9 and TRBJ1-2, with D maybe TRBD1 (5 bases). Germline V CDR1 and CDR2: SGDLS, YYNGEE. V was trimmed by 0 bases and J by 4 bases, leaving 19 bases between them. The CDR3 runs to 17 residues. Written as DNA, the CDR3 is TGTGCCAGCAGCGTAGGGGGGGGAGCGTGGGCTGGCTATGGCTACACCTTC. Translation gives CASSVGGGAWAGYGYTF.

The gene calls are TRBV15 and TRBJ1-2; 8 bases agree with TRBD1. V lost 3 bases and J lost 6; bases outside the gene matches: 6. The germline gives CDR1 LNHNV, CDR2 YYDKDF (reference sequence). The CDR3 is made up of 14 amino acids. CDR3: CATSSYRGVDGYTF. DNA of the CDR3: TGTGCCACCAGCAGTTACAGGGGGGTTGATGGCTACACCTTC.

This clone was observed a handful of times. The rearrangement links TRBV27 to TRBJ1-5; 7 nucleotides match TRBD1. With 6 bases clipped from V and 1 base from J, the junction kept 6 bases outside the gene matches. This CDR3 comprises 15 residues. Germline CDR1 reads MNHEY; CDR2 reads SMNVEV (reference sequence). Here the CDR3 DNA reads TGTGCCAGCAGATTACAGGGGATGAGCAATCAGCCCCAGCATTTT. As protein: CASRLQGMSNQPQHF.

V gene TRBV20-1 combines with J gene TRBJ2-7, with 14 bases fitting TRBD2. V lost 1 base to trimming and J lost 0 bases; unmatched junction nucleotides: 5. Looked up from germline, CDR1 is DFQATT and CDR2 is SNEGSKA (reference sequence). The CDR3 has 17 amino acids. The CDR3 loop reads CSARGTSGGFLSYEQYF. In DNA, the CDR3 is TGCAGTGCTAGAGGGACTAGCGGGGGGTTTCTCTCCTACGAGCAGTACTTC.

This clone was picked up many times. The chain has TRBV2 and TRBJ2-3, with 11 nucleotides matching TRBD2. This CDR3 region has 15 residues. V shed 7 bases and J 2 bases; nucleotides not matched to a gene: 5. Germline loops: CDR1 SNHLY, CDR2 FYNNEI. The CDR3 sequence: CASTLAGGDTDTQYF. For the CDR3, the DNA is TGTGCCAGCACATTAGCGGGAGGGGACACAGATACGCAGTATTTT.

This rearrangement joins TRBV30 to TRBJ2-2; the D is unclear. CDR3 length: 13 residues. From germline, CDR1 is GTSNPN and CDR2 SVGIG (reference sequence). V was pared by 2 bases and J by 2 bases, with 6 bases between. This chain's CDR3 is CAWSRLNTGELFF. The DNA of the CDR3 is TGTGCCTGGAGTCGGCTTAACACCGGGGAGCTGTTTTTT.

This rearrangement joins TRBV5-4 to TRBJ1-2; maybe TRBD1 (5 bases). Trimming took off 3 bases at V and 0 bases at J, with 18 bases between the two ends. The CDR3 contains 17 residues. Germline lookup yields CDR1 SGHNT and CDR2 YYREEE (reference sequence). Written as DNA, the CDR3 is TGTGCCAGCAGCTCGATCCTCTTTGGGGACGCTAACTATGGCTACACCTTC. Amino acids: CASSSILFGDANYGYTF.

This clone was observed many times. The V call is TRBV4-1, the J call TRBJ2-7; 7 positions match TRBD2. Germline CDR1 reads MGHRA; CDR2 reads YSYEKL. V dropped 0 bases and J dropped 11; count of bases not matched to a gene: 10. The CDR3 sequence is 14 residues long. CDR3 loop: CASSQDGGSSRKYF. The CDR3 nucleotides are TGCGCCAGCAGCCAAGACGGCGGGAGTTCTCGGAAGTACTTC.